These T cell receptor beta chains were read from a single sample in a study of Tregs in tolerant kidney transplant recipients. Clones were read by immunoSEQ multiplex PCR, and TCRdb kept only the in-frame ones, dropping some. The profile shows fewer than 80,000 clones, nearly 98% of them singletons. The sample here was CD4+ T cells from blood, taken before the transplant. These receptors all come from a human donor who received a combined kidney and bone marrow transplant. Each CDR3 is given with its conserved first and last residue. Fields, in order: J gene, V gene, clone size, D gene, CDR3 DNA, CDR3 protein. The D gene is left open where the match is weak. Only part of the rows carry a size: once, few, many, or a class if the clone is expanded.

>TRBJ2-3|TRBV5-1|NA|TRBD2
TGCGCCAGCAGCTTGGCCGAGGGACTAGGGCTAGATACGCAGTATTTT
CASSLAEGLGLDTQYF
>TRBJ2-5|TRBV2|NA|NA
TGTGCCAGCAGGAAGACTAGGGAAGGGACCCAGTACTTC
CASRKTREGTQYF
>TRBJ1-2|TRBV28|few|TRBD1
TGTGCCAGCAGTTTAACAGGGGATGGCTACACCTTC
CASSLTGDGYTF
>TRBJ2-3|TRBV7-3|NA|NA
TGTGCCAGCAGCTACAGGGGAGGAAGCGGCACAGATACGCAGTATTTT
CASSYRGGSGTDTQYF
>TRBJ1-4|TRBV28|once|NA
TGTGCCAGCAGTTTTGTGAAGCCTAATGAAAAACTGTTTTTT
CASSFVKPNEKLFF
>TRBJ2-1|TRBV9|NA|NA
TGTGCCAGCAGCCCAGGAGGACTCAGTTACAATGAGCAGTTCTTC
CASSPGGLSYNEQFF
>TRBJ2-3|TRBV4-1|NA|TRBD2
TGCGCCAGCAGCCAAGATTCGGGGGGGACCCGCACAGATACGCAGTATTTT
CASSQDSGGTRTDTQYF
>TRBJ2-7|TRBV6-1|NA|NA
TGTGCCAGCAGTGAACCGGGCTACGAGCAGTACTTC
CASSEPGYEQYF
>TRBJ2-7|TRBV18|NA|TRBD1
TGTGCCAGCTCACCAATGACGGGGACAGGAGTCTACGAGCAGTACTTC
CASSPMTGTGVYEQYF
>TRBJ1-4|TRBV9|NA|NA
TGTGCCAGCAGCGGAGAGTGGTGGGGCCAGGGAAATAATGAAAAACTGTTTTTT
CASSGEWWGQGNNEKLFF
>TRBJ1-5|TRBV2|NA|NA
TGTGCCAGCAGAAACGACAGAGATCAGCCCCAGCATTTT
CASRNDRDQPQHF
>TRBJ1-6|TRBV27|once|TRBD1
TGTGCCAGCAGTTTTGCGTCCGGGACAGGATTTAATTCACCCCTCCACTTT
CASSFASGTGFNSPLHF
>TRBJ2-3|TRBV19|NA|NA
TGTGCCAGTAAGGCCAGGGGCCACACAGATACGCAGTATTTT
CASKARGHTDTQYF
>TRBJ1-1|TRBV5-5|NA|TRBD1
TGTGCCAGCACACTCCGGGACAGCCTGAACACTGAAGCTTTCTTT
CASTLRDSLNTEAFF
>TRBJ2-1|TRBV4-2|NA|NA
TGTGCCAGCAGCCAAGAGCGGGGACTCGTCACCTACAATGAGCAGTTCTTC
CASSQERGLVTYNEQFF
>TRBJ1-5|TRBV28|NA|NA
TGTGCCAGCAGACCCAGACAGACCAATCAGCCCCAGCATTTT
CASRPRQTNQPQHF
>TRBJ2-7|TRBV5-5|NA|NA
TGTGCCAGCAGCTTGTCTTCGACACCCTACGAGCAGTACTTC
CASSLSSTPYEQYF
>TRBJ1-2|TRBV28|NA|NA
TGTGCCAGCAGTCCAACGTTAACAGATAACTATGGCTACACCTTC
CASSPTLTDNYGYTF
>TRBJ2-3|TRBV11-3|NA|NA
TGTGCCAGCAGCAATCAGGGAAACACAGATACGCAGTATTTT
CASSNQGNTDTQYF
>TRBJ1-6|TRBV28|NA|NA
TGTGCCAGCAGTCTGACAAGTACTTCACCCCTCCACTTT
CASSLTSTSPLHF